This T cell receptor (beta chain) was profiled in a study of blood T cells in healthy people across ages. The V end lost 4 bases, the J end lost 2 bases, and 17 bases lay between the germline ends. The CDR3 contains 16 residues. This clonotype was seen more than once but under ten times. Next came a second PCR, run for about 6 to 12 cycles, which used a sample-barcoded 5' primer along with a J-beta primer mix. TCRdb fed the 5' RACE reads into MiXCR, producing one record per CDR3 protein. The sample yields 450,000 to 650,000 distinct CDR3 sequences, approximately 25% seen once. These data were likewise used in another study, on T cells of mothers and their children. That paper states: Slightly higher overlap, not significant, was seen in related mother-child pairs than in unrelated pairs.

This receptor was taken from a boy younger than 18 in good health. Material for sequencing was blood. This chain joins TRBV12-3 or TRBV12-4 and TRBJ2-5, with D perhaps TRBD1 (6 bases). Here the CDR3 DNA reads TGTGCCAGCAGTTCCCTGGACAGAGATGCTCAAGAGACCCAGTACTTC. Its protein is CASSSLDRDAQETQYF.